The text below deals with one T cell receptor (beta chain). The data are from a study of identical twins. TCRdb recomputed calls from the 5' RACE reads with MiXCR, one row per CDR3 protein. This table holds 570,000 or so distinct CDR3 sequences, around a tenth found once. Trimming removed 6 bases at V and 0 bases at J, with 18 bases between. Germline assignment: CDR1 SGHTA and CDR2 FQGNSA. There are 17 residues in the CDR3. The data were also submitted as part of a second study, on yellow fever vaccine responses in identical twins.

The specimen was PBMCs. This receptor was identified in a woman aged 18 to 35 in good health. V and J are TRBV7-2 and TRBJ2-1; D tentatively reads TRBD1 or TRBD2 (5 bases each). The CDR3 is CASSGGARGRSYNEQFF. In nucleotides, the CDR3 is TGTGCCAGCAGTGGGGGTGCGAGAGGACGCTCCTACAATGAGCAGTTCTTC.